These 10 T cell receptor beta chains share one sample of origin, sequenced in a study of breast tumors, draining lymph nodes, adjacent tissues. In TCRdb, the multiplex PCR reads were re-called with MiXCR into one record per CDR3 protein. The sample consists of about 80,000 distinct CDR3 sequences, approximately 19% of them appearing once. The lymph nodes were axillary draining lymph nodes from breast cancer patients. Sequences were obtained from axillary lymph node tissue. The receptors here all came from a female donor with breast cancer. Some clones in this sample may be carry-over from other donors' samples.

This clonotype was found many times. The rearrangement links TRBV6-2 or TRBV6-3 to TRBJ1-5; D perhaps matches TRBD1 (6 bases). In germline, CDR1 is MNHEY, CDR2 SVGEGT. V gave up 9 bases and J gave up 3 bases, with 18 bases separating them. This CDR3 comprises 15 residues. CDR3 coding DNA: TGTGCCAGTCGTGGGACACAAATGAACAATCAGCCCCAGCATTTT. It yields the protein CASRGTQMNNQPQHF.

As for this clonotype: This could be a read error, since a much larger clone is one nucleotide away. V is TRBV6-1 and J is TRBJ1-4, with D unresolved. The V gene's germline CDR1 is MNHNS and CDR2 SASEGT. The CDR3 covers 12 residues. The CDR3 DNA sequence: TGTGCCAGCGGGGAGTCTAATGGAAAACTGTTTTTT. This sequence encodes CASGESNGKLFF.

This clonotype was recorded many times. The V gene is TRBV2, the J gene TRBJ2-6; no clear D. Per germline, CDR1 SNHLY and CDR2 FYNNEI. This CDR3 is 14 amino acids long. Trimming removed 8 bases from V and 5 bases from J, with 13 bases in between. CDR3 residues: CASSQDLWANVLTF. The CDR3 region has the DNA TGTGCCAGCTCTCAGGATTTGTGGGCCAACGTCCTGACTTTC.

This clonotype was found many times. V usage is TRBV12-3 or TRBV12-4 and J usage is TRBJ2-1; the match to TRBD1 covers 10 bases. The CDR3 totals 15 residues. V gave up 6 bases and J gave up 3 bases; unmatched junction bases: 5. CDR3 amino acids: CASSLGQGNYNEQFF. The CDR3 bases are TGTGCCAGCAGCTTGGGACAGGGGAACTACAATGAGCAGTTCTTC.

This clonotype was found many times. This rearrangement joins TRBV9 to TRBJ1-6; 9 bases align to TRBD1. The ends lost 3 bases at V and 10 bases at J; junction bases unmatched: 5. The length of the CDR3 is 14 residues. CDR1 and CDR2 from the germline V gene are SGDLS and YYNGEE. CDR3 sequence (DNA): TGTGCCAGCAGCGGGGGGACAGGGAAATCACCCCTCCACTTT. It is translated as CASSGGTGKSPLHF.

This clonotype was detected ten times or more. The chain links TRBV27 to TRBJ2-7, with 7 bases fitting TRBD2. The CDR3 contains 14 residues. The germline V gene encodes CDR1 MNHEY and CDR2 SMNVEV (reference sequence). The V gene end was trimmed by 3 bases and the J gene end by 5 bases; junction bases not matched to a gene: 7. CDR3 in DNA: TGTGCCAGCAGTTTTGGGGCGGGAGACCACGAGCAGTACTTC. Residues: CASSFGAGDHEQYF.

Remarks on this clonotype: This may arise from a read error, as a much more abundant clone is one base away. CDR3 region: CASSVTRPESGTQYF. The CDR3 nucleotides are TGTGCCAGCAGTGTGACGCGACCTGAGTCCGGTACGCAGTATTTT. The V and J genes are TRBV6-5 and TRBJ2-3; the D is unclear. Germline V gives CDR1 MNHEY, CDR2 SVGAGI. The CDR3 has 15 residues. V lost 5 bases and J 8 bases, leaving 20 bases between the germline ends.

This chain links TRBV27 with TRBJ2-1; D is unresolved. V lost 0 bases and J lost 9, with 15 bases in between. The CDR3 is 15 amino acids. CDR1 and CDR2 from the germline V gene are MNHEY and SMNVEV (reference sequence). The CDR3: CASSLSLTPTAEQFF. The CDR3 nucleotides read TGTGCCAGCAGTTTATCCCTCACCCCTACGGCTGAGCAGTTCTTC.

This clonotype showed up many times. The J gene is TRBJ1-5, the V gene TRBV11-2; D gene ambiguous. Germline V CDR1 and CDR2: SGHAT, FQNNGV. V was shortened by 1 base and J by 0 bases, with 10 bases between the two germline ends. The CDR3 length is 16 residues. CDR3 residues: CASSLGQTYSNQPQHF. The CDR3 DNA is TGTGCCAGCAGCTTAGGCCAAACGTATAGCAATCAGCCCCAGCATTTT.

The sample holds many counts of this clonotype. The chain couples TRBV15 to TRBJ1-4, with a tentative D call TRBD1 (5 bases). CDR1 is LNHNV and CDR2 is YYDKDF in the germline V gene (reference sequence). Trimming shortened V by 0 bases and J by 2 bases, and 7 bases separated the two germline ends. This CDR3 is built from 15 residues. This CDR3 reads CATSRDKGTNEKLFF. The CDR3 nucleotides read TGTGCCACCAGCAGAGATAAGGGGACTAATGAAAAACTGTTTTTT.